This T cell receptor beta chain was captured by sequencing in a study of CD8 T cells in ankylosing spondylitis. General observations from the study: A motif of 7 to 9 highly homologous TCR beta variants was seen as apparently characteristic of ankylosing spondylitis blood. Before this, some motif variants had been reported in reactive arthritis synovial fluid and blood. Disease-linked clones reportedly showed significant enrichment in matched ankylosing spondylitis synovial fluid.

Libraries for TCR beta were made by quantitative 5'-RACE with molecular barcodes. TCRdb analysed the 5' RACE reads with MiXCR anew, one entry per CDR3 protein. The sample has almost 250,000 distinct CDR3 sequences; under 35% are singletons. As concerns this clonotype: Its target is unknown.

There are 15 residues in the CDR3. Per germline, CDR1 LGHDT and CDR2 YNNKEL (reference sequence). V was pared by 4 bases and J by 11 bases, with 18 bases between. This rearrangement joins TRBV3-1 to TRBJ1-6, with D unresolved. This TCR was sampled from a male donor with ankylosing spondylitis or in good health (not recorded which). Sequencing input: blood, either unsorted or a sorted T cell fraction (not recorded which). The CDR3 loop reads CASSPDAPGRTPLHF. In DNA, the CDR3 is TGTGCCAGCAGCCCCGACGCCCCCGGGAGGACACCCCTCCACTTT.